This TCR beta chain was found in a study of PD-1 blockade in mismatch repair-deficient tumors. The overall study: Enrolled about 2013-2016, patients had progressing, pretreated mismatch repair-deficient cancers of over nine types. General study results and limits: After pembrolizumab, tumor-resident clones rose rapidly, then generally contracted before radiologic responses.

Germline V gene sequence: CDR1 MGHRA, CDR2 YSYEKL. This CDR3 comprises 13 residues. All patients were mismatch repair deficient, assessed by either PCR or immunohistochemistry. TCR sequencing covered a few patients who responded to pembrolizumab. This clone was found a few times. Antigen specificity is unknown. Sequence at one end of the junction differs from germline and may be a read error. Profiling relied on immunoSEQ multiplex PCR, and the TCRdb table lists in-frame clones only, not all of them. The table shows about 120,000 clones, with 88% occurring only once. Sequences were derived from peripheral blood, sampled roughly 70 weeks after starting pembrolizumab. The clonotype was recovered from an adult with mismatch repair-deficient cancer. This rearrangement joins TRBV4-1 to TRBJ2-7; 8 bases fit TRBD2. The CDR3 DNA reads as TGCGCCAGCAGCCAAAATAGCGGGAACGACCAGTACTTC. Its protein product is CASSQNSGNDQYF.